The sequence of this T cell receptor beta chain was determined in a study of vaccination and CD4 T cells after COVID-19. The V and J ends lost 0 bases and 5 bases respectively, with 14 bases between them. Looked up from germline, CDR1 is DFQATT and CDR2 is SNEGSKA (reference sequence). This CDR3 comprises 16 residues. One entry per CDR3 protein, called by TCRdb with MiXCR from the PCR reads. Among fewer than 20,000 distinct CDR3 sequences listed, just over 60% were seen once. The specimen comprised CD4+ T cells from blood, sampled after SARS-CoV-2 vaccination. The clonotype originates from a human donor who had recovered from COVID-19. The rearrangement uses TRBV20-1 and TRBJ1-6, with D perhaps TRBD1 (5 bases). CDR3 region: CSARDPGPQNNSPLHF. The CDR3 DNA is TGCAGTGCTAGAGATCCGGGACCGCAGAATAATTCACCCCTCCACTTT.